The clone carrying this TCR beta chain was seen only a few times. The same CDR3 arises from other DNA sequences in this sample as well. Self-reported history from a screening survey and questionnaire set each donor's cohort. Each recovered donor of Cohort 3 presented with two negative PCRs, clearance, or symptom resolution. This sample is drawn from a study of blood T cell repertoires in COVID-19. Overall study: PBMCs, B-cell-depleted T cells, or T cells provided the cDNA or gDNA that made up the material.

CDR3 length: 13 residues. Losses at the gene ends were 5 bases for V and 8 bases for J; bases not matched to a gene: 4. Per germline, CDR1 SGHTA and CDR2 FQGNSA. This table comes from immunoSEQ multiplex PCR, and its TCRdb copy is limited to in-frame clones, with some not included. The sample includes around 150,000 clones, roughly 80% of them seen just once. This clonotype was sampled from a man in his fifties who had recovered from COVID-19. The rearrangement links TRBV7-2 to TRBJ1-4; 8 bases align to TRBD1. Sequenced: PBMCs or T cells enriched from blood (not recorded which). In DNA, the CDR3 is TGTGCCAGCAGCCCAACAGGGGGAGAAAAACTGTTTTTT. Encoded protein: CASSPTGGEKLFF.